The entry below describes one T cell receptor beta chain. Its antigen is not identified. As the method for making TCR beta libraries, quantitative 5'-RACE with molecular barcodes was used. A single record per CDR3 protein comes from TCRdb applying MiXCR to the 5' RACE reads. This sample has 750,000 to 850,000 distinct CDR3 sequences, with approximately 10% found just once. The data originate from a study of CD8 T cells in ankylosing spondylitis. The study, taken as a whole, reports: Past research had described some motif variants in reactive arthritis synovial fluid and blood. The authors reported significant enrichment of disease-linked clones in matched ankylosing spondylitis synovial fluid. Blood from ankylosing spondylitis patients appeared to carry a characteristic roughly 8-variant TCR beta motif. Researchers report that disease-linked clones proved CD8+ and relatively rare in peripheral blood.

This CDR3 is built from 14 residues. Germline V gives CDR1 SGDLS, CDR2 YYNGEE. The ends were cut back, 2 bases at V and 2 bases at J, with 7 bases in the middle. Sequencing was done on a sample of blood, either unsorted or a sorted T cell fraction (not recorded which). V and J are TRBV9 and TRBJ2-2; D is undetermined. The TCR comes from a male donor with ankylosing spondylitis. CDR3 amino acids: CASSVSTNTGELFF. The DNA of the CDR3 is TGTGCCAGCAGCGTCTCGACAAACACCGGGGAGCTGTTTTTT. Based on the CDR3 plus reference TRBV9 and TRBJ2-2, the full variable domain is DSGVTQTPKHLITATGQRVTLRCSPRSGDLSVYWYQQSLDQGLQFLIQYYNGEERAKGNILERFSAQQFPDLHSELNLSSLELGDSALYFCASSVSTNTGELFFGEGSRLTVL.